Below are 2 T cell receptor beta chains sequenced from a single sample in a study of OX40 agonist ivuxolimab in advanced cancers. Sequencing used immunoSEQ multiplex PCR; TCRdb keeps in-frame clones, though not all of them. This table holds fewer than 90,000 clones, about 88% found once. The sample was CD4+ or CD8+ T cells sorted from blood, taken in a trial of the OX40 agonist ivuxolimab. Receptors originate from an adult with an advanced solid tumor such as melanoma, head and neck, liver or kidney cancer.

The chain employs TRBV6-5 and TRBJ1-1, with a weak D call TRBD1 (5 bases). CDR3 size: 13 residues. V lost 5 bases to trimming and J lost 11 bases, with 18 bases between them. The germline V gene encodes CDR1 MNHEY and CDR2 SVGAGI. Here the CDR3 reads CASSPQGEGRAFF. As DNA, the CDR3 is TGTGCCAGCAGTCCTCAAGGGGAAGGTCGGGCTTTCTTT.

V usage is TRBV7-3 and J usage is TRBJ2-6, with 8 bases lining up with TRBD1. V was clipped by 5 bases and J by 2 bases; unmatched bases: 11. Per germline, CDR1 SGHTA and CDR2 FQGTGA. The CDR3 loop spans 18 amino acids. CDR3 in DNA: TGTGCCAGCAGCATTACCGGGACAGGTTTAGCTGGGGCCAACGTCCTGACTTTC. Translation gives CASSITGTGLAGANVLTF.